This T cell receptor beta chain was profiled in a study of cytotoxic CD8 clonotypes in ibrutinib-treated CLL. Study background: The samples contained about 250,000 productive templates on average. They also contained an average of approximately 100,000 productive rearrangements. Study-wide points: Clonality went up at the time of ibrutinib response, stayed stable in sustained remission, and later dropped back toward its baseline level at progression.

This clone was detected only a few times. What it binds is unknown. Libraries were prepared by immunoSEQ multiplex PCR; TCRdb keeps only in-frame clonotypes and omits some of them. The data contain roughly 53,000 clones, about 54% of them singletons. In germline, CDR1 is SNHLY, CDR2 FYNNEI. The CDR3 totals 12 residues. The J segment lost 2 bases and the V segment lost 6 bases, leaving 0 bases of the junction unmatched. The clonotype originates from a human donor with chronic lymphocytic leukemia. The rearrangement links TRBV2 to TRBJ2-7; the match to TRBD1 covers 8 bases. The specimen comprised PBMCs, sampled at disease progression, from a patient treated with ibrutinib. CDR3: CASRTGAYEQYF. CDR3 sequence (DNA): TGTGCCAGCAGGACAGGGGCCTACGAGCAGTACTTC.